What follows are 2 T cell receptor beta chains derived from one specimen sequenced in a study of OX40 agonist ivuxolimab in advanced cancers. This table comes from immunoSEQ multiplex PCR, and its TCRdb copy is limited to in-frame clones, with some not included. Of fewer than 65,000 clones listed, 90% were seen once; the top ten hold about 5%. Sample: CD4+ or CD8+ T cells sorted from blood, taken in a trial of the OX40 agonist ivuxolimab. The receptors here all came from an adult with an advanced solid tumor such as melanoma, head and neck, liver or kidney cancer.

The rearrangement joins TRBV7-9 to TRBJ2-1; D gene ambiguous. V lost 2 bases to trimming and J lost 10 bases, with 6 bases between them. Germline CDR1 SEHNR, CDR2 FQNEAQ (reference sequence). This CDR3 is 11 amino acids long. The CDR3 DNA is TGTGCCAGCAGCTTATCGCAGGAGCAGTTCTTC. It yields the protein CASSLSQEQFF.

In its sample, this clone was seen a few times. V usage is TRBV11-3 and J usage is TRBJ2-2, with 8 bases lining up with TRBD1. The CDR3 covers 14 residues. CDR1 and CDR2 (germline): SGHNT, YENEEA. V lost 4 bases to trimming and J lost 6 bases; unmatched junction nucleotides: 4. CDR3 DNA sequence: TGTGCCAGCAGCTGGACAGGGCCCGCCGGGGAGCTGTTTTTT. This codes for CASSWTGPAGELFF.